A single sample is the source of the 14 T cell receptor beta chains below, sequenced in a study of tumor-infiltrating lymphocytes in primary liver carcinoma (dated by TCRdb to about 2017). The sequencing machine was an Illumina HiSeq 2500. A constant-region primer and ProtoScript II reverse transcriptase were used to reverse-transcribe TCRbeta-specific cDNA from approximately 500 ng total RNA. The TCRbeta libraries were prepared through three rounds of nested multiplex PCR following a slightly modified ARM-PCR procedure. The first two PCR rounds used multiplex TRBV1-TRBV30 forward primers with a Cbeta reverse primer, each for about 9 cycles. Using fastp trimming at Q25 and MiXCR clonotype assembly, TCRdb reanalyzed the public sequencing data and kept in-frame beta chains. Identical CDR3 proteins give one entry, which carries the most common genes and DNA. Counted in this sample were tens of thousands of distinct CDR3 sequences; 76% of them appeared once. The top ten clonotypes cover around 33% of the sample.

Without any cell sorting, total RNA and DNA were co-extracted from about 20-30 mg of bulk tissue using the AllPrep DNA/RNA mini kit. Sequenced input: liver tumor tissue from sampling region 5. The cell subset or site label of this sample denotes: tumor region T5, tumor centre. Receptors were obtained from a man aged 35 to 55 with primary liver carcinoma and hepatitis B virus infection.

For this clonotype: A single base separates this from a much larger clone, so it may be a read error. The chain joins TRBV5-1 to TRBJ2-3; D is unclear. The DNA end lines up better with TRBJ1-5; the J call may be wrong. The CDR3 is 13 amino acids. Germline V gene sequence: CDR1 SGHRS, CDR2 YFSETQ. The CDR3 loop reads CASSLVGTDTQHF. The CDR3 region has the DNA TGCGCCAGCAGCCTCGTTGGCACAGATACGCAGCATTTT.

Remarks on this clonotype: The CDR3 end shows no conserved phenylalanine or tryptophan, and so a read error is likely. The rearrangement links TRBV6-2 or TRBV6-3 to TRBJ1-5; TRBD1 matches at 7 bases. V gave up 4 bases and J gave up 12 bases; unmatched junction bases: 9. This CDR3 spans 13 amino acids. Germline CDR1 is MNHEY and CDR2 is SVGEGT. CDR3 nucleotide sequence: TGTGCCAGCAGTTTCCCACAGGGGCGAAGCCAGCATATT. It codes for CASSFPQGRSQHI.

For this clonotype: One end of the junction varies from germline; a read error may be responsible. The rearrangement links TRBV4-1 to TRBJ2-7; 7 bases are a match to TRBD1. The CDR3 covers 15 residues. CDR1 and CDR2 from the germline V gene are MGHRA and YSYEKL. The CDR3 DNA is TGCGCCAGCAACCAAGGGATGAGGGGGCCTGGCGAGCAGTACTTC. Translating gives CASNQGMRGPGEQYF.

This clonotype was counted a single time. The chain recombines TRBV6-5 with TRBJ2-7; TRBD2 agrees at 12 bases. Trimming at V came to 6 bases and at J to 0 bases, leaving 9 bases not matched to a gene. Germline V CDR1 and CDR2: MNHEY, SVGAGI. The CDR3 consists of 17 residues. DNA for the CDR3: TGTGCCAGCAGCGTTGGACTAGCGGGACGTAGCTCCTACGAGCAGTACTTC. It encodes CASSVGLAGRSSYEQYF.

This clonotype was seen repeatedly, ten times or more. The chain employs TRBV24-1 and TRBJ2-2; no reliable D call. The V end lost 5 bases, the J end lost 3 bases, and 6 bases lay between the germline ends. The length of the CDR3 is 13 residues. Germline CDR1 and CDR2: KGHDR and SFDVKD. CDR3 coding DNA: TGTGCCACCAGTGGTGGGTACACCGGGGAGCTGTTTTTT. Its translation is CATSGGYTGELFF.

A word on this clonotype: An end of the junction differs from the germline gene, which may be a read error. CDR3 DNA: TGTCCCAGTAGCTTAGGAGCTAACTATGGCTACACATTC. As protein: CPSSLGANYGYTF. The chain links TRBV11-2 to TRBJ1-2; D not certain. CDR3 length: 13 amino acids. Germline CDR1 SGHAT, CDR2 FQNNGV.

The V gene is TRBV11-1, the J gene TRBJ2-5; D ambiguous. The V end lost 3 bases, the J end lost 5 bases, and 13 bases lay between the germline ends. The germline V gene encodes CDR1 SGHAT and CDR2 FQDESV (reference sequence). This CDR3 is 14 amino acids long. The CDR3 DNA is TGTGCCAGCAGCTTTAGCCAGAGGCAGGAGACCCAGTACTTC. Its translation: CASSFSQRQETQYF. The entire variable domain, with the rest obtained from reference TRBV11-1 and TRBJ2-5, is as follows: EAEVAQSPRYKITEKSQAVAFWCDPISGHATLYWYRQILGQGPELLVQFQDESVVDDSQLPKDRFSAERLKGVDSTLKIQPAELGDSAMYLCASSFSQRQETQYFGPGTRLLVL.

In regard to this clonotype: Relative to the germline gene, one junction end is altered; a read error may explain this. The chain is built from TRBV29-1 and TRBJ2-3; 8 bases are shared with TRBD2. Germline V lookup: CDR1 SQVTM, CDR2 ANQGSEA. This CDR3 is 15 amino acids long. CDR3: CNVSGASGFTDTQYF. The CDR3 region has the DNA TGCAACGTTTCCGGGGCTAGCGGGTTCACAGATACGCAGTATTTT.

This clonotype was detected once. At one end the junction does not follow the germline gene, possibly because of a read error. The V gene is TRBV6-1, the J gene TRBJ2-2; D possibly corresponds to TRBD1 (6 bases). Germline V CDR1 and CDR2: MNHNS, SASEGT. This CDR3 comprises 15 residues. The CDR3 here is CASSEQQGNTGELFF. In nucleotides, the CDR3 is TGTGCCAGCAGTGAGCAACAGGGTAACACCGGGGAGCTCTTTTTT.

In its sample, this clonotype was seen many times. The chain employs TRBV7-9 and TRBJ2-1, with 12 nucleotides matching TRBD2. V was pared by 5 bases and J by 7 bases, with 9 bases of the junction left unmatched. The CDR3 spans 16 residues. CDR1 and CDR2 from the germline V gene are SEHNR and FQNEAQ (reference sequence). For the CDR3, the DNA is TGTGCCAGCAGCCCCTCTAGCGGGAGGGCCAAGAATGAGCAGTTCTTC. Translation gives CASSPSSGRAKNEQFF.

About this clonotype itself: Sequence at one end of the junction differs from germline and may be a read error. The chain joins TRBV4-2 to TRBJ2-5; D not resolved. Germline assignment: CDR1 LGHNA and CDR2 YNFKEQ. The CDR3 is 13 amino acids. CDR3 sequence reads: CAGSQRIQVTQYF. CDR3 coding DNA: TGTGCCGGCAGCCAGAGGATCCAAGTGACCCAGTACTTC.

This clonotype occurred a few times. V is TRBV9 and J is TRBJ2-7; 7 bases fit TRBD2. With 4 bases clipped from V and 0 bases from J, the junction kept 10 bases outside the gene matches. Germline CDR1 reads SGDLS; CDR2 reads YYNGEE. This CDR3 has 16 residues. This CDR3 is CASSPQAAGISYEQYF. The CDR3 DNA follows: TGTGCCAGCAGCCCTCAGGCAGCGGGAATCTCCTACGAGCAGTACTTC.

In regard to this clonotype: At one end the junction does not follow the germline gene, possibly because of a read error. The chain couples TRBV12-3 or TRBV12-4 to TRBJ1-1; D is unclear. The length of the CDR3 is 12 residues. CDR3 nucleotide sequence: TGTGCCAGCAGCAGGAGAAGCACTGAAACTTTCTTT. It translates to CASSRRSTETFF.

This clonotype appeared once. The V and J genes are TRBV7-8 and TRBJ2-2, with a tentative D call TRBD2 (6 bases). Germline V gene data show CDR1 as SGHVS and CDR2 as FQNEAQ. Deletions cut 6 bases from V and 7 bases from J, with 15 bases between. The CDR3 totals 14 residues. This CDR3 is CASSIVSRDGELFF. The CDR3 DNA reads TGTGCCAGCAGTATAGTTTCGCGGGACGGGGAGCTGTTTTTT.